These 21 T cell receptor beta chains share one sample of origin, sequenced in a study of T cell responses to AZD1222 COVID-19 vaccine. Clones were read by immunoSEQ multiplex PCR, and TCRdb kept only the in-frame ones, dropping some. Of 110,000 or so clones in the sample, approximately 88% were seen once. The starting material was peripheral blood, obtained 28 days after the second AZD1222 dose. The origin of the receptors is an adult who received the AZD1222 COVID-19 vaccine.

V gene TRBV12-3 or TRBV12-4 combines with J gene TRBJ1-1, with D uncertain. Trimming took off 3 bases at V and 4 bases at J, with 9 bases between the two ends. The CDR3 is 13 residues long. The chain's CDR3 is CASSFGVLTEAFF. The DNA for the CDR3 is TGTGCCAGCAGTTTCGGGGTTCTCACTGAAGCTTTCTTT.

This sequence joins TRBV12-3 or TRBV12-4 and TRBJ1-2; D gene ambiguous. The CDR3 extends over 13 amino acids. Trimming left V 1 base short and J 5 bases short, with 8 bases between. CDR3 in DNA: TGTGCCAGCAGTTTAGACGTATTATATGGCTACACCTTC. Encoded protein: CASSLDVLYGYTF.

The V and J genes are TRBV9 and TRBJ1-1; D is unresolved. Per the germline V gene, CDR1 is SGDLS and CDR2 is YYNGEE. The CDR3 is 13 amino acids. Trimming removed 4 bases from V and 6 bases from J, with 13 bases in between. CDR3 protein: CASSTSGWSEAFF. CDR3 DNA sequence: TGTGCCAGCAGCACCTCGGGGTGGTCTGAAGCTTTCTTT.

The CDR3 DNA follows: TGTGCCAGCAGTCCCACCGGGACAGGGTATGGCTACACCTTC. Protein product: CASSPTGTGYGYTF. The rearrangement uses TRBV6-5 and TRBJ1-2, with 9 bases fitting TRBD1. The CDR3 is 14 residues long. Germline V gene lookup returns CDR1 MNHEY and CDR2 SVGAGI. The V gene end was trimmed by 5 bases and the J gene end by 5 bases; junction bases not matched to a gene: 6.

This clone has only a few counts. V gene TRBV6-1 combines with J gene TRBJ1-5; weak D call: TRBD1 (5 bases). The germline V and J ends were trimmed by 3 bases and 7 bases, with 13 bases remaining between them. The CDR3 spans 14 residues. Germline CDR1 MNHNS, CDR2 SASEGT. The CDR3 bases are TGTGCCAGCAGTGATGGGGGGGTGAGGCAGCCCCAGCATTTT. Translated: CASSDGGVRQPQHF.

Here the CDR3 DNA reads TGTGCCAGCAGCCAAGTCTATCATGCACGCTATGGCTACACCTTC. Protein product: CASSQVYHARYGYTF. The chain couples TRBV3-1 (or the pseudogene TRBV3-2) to TRBJ1-2; D remains ambiguous. CDR1 and CDR2 from the germline V gene are LGHDT and YNNKEL (reference sequence). This CDR3 has 15 residues. V shed 1 base and J shed 4 bases, with 13 bases lying between them.

The gene calls are TRBV4-3 and TRBJ1-2; 10 nucleotides align to TRBD1. The CDR3 length is 18 residues. Per germline, CDR1 LGHNA and CDR2 YSLEER. With V trimmed by 0 bases and J by 4 bases, 11 bases remained unmatched. The CDR3 loop is CASSQDGTGVSNFYGYTF. DNA of the CDR3: TGCGCCAGCAGCCAAGATGGGACAGGGGTTTCCAACTTCTATGGCTACACCTTC.

The genes are TRBV20-1 and TRBJ2-1, with D tentatively TRBD2 (6 bases). The germline V gene has CDR1 DFQATT and CDR2 SNEGSKA (reference sequence). The CDR3 runs 14 residues. Trimming stripped 5 bases from V and 5 bases from J, with 16 bases between. As DNA, the CDR3 is TGCAGTGCTGGTGCCGGGACTTTTAACAATGAGCAGTTCTTC. Encoded protein: CSAGAGTFNNEQFF.

The chain combines TRBV10-3 with TRBJ2-7, with unresolved D. Germline loops: CDR1 ENHRY, CDR2 SYGVKD. V gave up 6 bases and J gave up 3 bases, with 12 bases separating them. The CDR3 runs to 13 residues. CDR3 nucleotide sequence: TGTGCCATCAGACCCGACACAAGCTACGAGCAGTACTTC. Translated, it gives CAIRPDTSYEQYF.

J is TRBJ2-1 and V is TRBV28; the D is unclear. V lost 3 bases and J lost 15, with 15 bases in between. CDR1 and CDR2 from the germline V gene are MDHEN and SYDVKM. The CDR3 is 12 amino acids. CDR3 region: CASSLGLKVPFF. DNA of the CDR3: TGTGCCAGCAGTTTGGGGTTGAAGGTTCCGTTCTTC.

This chain links TRBV6-1 with TRBJ1-5; D is unclear. This CDR3 contains 16 residues. The germline V gene has CDR1 MNHNS and CDR2 SASEGT. V was clipped by 2 bases and J by 1 base, with 12 bases between them. CDR3 loop: CASSERRFVSNQPQHF. The CDR3 DNA is TGTGCCAGCAGTGAACGCCGATTCGTCAGCAATCAGCCCCAGCATTTT.

The chain recombines TRBV7-9 with TRBJ1-3; no clear D. CDR3 length: 16 residues. Germline assignment: CDR1 SEHNR and CDR2 FQNEAQ (reference sequence). Trimming stripped 7 bases from V and 2 bases from J, with 18 bases between. The CDR3 sequence is CASTPFVGITGNTIYF. The CDR3, as DNA: TGTGCCAGCACCCCCTTTGTCGGGATCACTGGAAACACCATATATTTT.

The J gene is TRBJ2-6, the V gene TRBV7-2; D remains ambiguous. The CDR3 length is 15 residues. Germline V gives CDR1 SGHTA, CDR2 FQGNSA. V dropped 4 bases and J dropped 0 bases, with 7 bases sitting between them. Written as DNA, the CDR3 is TGTGCCAGCAGCTGGATGAGCTCTGGGGCCAACGTCCTGACTTTC. Translating gives CASSWMSSGANVLTF.

This rearrangement joins TRBV6-6 to TRBJ1-1; 9 nucleotides line up with TRBD1. J lost 6 bases, V lost 5 bases, and 19 bases had no gene match. CDR1 MNHNY and CDR2 SVGAGI come from the germline V gene (reference sequence). The CDR3 totals 18 residues. CDR3 nucleotides: TGTGCCAGCAGTCCTCAACGAACAGGGGGCGCGGGCCAGGCTGAAGCTTTCTTT. Amino acid sequence: CASSPQRTGGAGQAEAFF.

This chain uses TRBV14 with TRBJ1-1; TRBD1 is a possible D gene (5 bases). Per germline, CDR1 SGHDN and CDR2 FVKESK. The CDR3 length is 14 residues. Trimming took off 5 bases at V and 1 base at J, with 11 bases between the two ends. Written as DNA, the CDR3 is TGTGCCAGCAGCAGCTGGGACGGGAACACTGAAGCTTTCTTT. Translating gives CASSSWDGNTEAFF.

The chain uses TRBV4-3 and TRBJ2-7; a weak D match, TRBD1 (6 bases). This CDR3 spans 16 amino acids. The germline V gene has CDR1 LGHNA and CDR2 YSLEER. Deletions cut 0 bases from V and 0 bases from J, with 12 bases between. The CDR3 loop is CASSQDSGTPSYEQYF. Written as DNA, the CDR3 is TGCGCCAGCAGCCAAGATTCAGGGACACCCTCCTACGAGCAGTACTTC.

This CDR3 reads CASSLDEVSPLHF. CDR3 sequence (DNA): TGTGCCAGCAGCTTAGATGAGGTTTCACCCCTCCACTTT. The chain uses TRBV11-3 and TRBJ1-6; D uncertain. This CDR3 region has 13 residues. Germline V CDR1 and CDR2: SGHNT, YENEEA. The V end lost 0 bases, the J end lost 9 bases, and 6 bases lay between the germline ends. The full variable domain, with the rest looked up from reference TRBV11-3 and TRBJ1-6, is EAGVVQSPRYKIIEKKQPVAFWCNPISGHNTLYWYLQNLGQGPELLIRYENEEAVDDSQLPKDRFSAERLKGVDSTLKIQPAELGDSAVYLCASSLDEVSPLHFGNGTRLTVT.

The gene calls are TRBV19 and TRBJ2-7, with D unresolved. Trimming stripped 4 bases from V and 1 base from J, with 5 bases between. This CDR3 contains 12 residues. CDR1 is LNHDA, CDR2 SQIVND, per germline (reference sequence). The CDR3 here is CASSTGSYEQYF. For the CDR3, the DNA is TGTGCCAGTAGTACAGGATCCTACGAGCAGTACTTC.

V and J are TRBV6-2 or TRBV6-3 and TRBJ1-4, with a possible D match to TRBD1 (5 bases). This CDR3 has 14 residues. The ends were cut back, 5 bases at V and 5 bases at J, with 12 bases in the middle. Germline V lookup: CDR1 MNHEY, CDR2 SVGEGT. For the CDR3, the DNA is TGTGCCAGCAGTCTCTACAGGCTCAATGAAAAACTGTTTTTT. Translation gives CASSLYRLNEKLFF.

V usage is TRBV5-8 and J usage is TRBJ1-2; a weak D match, TRBD1 (5 bases). The germline CDR1 and CDR2 sequences are SGHTS and YDEGEE. The ends were cut back, 5 bases at V and 2 bases at J, with 10 bases in the middle. This CDR3 is built from 13 residues. The DNA of the CDR3 is TGTGCCAGCAGGTCTGGGGGGAACTATGGCTACACCTTC. This sequence encodes CASRSGGNYGYTF.

This clone was recorded only once. The rearrangement uses TRBV7-8 and TRBJ2-2; D is uncertain. Trimming removed 8 bases at V and 4 bases at J, with 14 bases between. This CDR3 spans 14 amino acids. From germline, CDR1 is SGHVS and CDR2 FQNEAQ. CDR3 residues: CASLPRRSTGELFF. DNA for the CDR3: TGTGCCAGCCTCCCGCGGAGATCCACCGGGGAGCTGTTTTTT. Full variable domain (remainder filled in from reference TRBV7-8 and TRBJ2-2): GAGVSQSPRYKVAKRGQDVALRCDPISGHVSLFWYQQALGQGPEFLTYFQNEAQLDKSGLPSDRFFAERPEGSVSTLKIQRTQQEDSAVYLCASLPRRSTGELFFGEGSRLTVL.